These 23 T cell receptor beta chains were sequenced from one sample in a study of blood T cell repertoires in COVID-19. Clones were read by immunoSEQ multiplex PCR, and TCRdb kept only the in-frame ones, dropping some. The sample has around 300,000 clones; around 86% are singletons. Sequencing input: peripheral blood. These receptors were collected from a woman in her thirties who had recovered from COVID-19.

The chain is built from TRBV5-1 and TRBJ1-1; 7 positions match TRBD1. This CDR3 is 16 amino acids long. V gave up 2 bases and J gave up 0 bases; unmatched junction bases: 7. Germline V CDR1 and CDR2: SGHRS, YFSETQ. CDR3: CASSLELQGLNTEAFF. For the CDR3, the DNA is TGCGCCAGCAGCTTAGAACTACAGGGGTTGAACACTGAAGCTTTCTTT.

The chain carries TRBV19 and TRBJ2-3; no clear D gene. The CDR3 is 13 amino acids. Germline loops: CDR1 LNHDA, CDR2 SQIVND (reference sequence). V lost 6 bases and J 1 base, leaving 8 bases between the germline ends. The CDR3 region has the DNA TGTGCCAGTAGGCCGGCGGGCACAGATACGCAGTATTTT. Translation: CASRPAGTDTQYF.

J is TRBJ1-4 and V is TRBV4-1; D uncertain. Trimming took 0 bases from V and 6 from J, leaving 11 bases between them. Germline assignment: CDR1 MGHRA and CDR2 YSYEKL. The length of the CDR3 is 15 residues. The DNA for the CDR3 is TGCGCCAGCAGCCAAGACACCCTTCGGGATGAAAAACTGTTTTTT. Amino acid sequence: CASSQDTLRDEKLFF.

V and J are TRBV27 and TRBJ1-1; TRBD1 is a possible D gene (5 bases). V gave up 10 bases and J gave up 5 bases, with 20 bases separating them. The V gene's germline CDR1 is MNHEY and CDR2 SMNVEV (reference sequence). The CDR3 spans 14 residues. This CDR3 is CATRAGRGQTEAFF. The CDR3 bases are TGTGCCACCAGGGCAGGGAGGGGTCAAACTGAAGCTTTCTTT.

The genes are TRBV19 and TRBJ1-1; the D gene is possibly TRBD1 (5 bases). V was cut by 8 bases and J by 4 bases, with 14 bases left in between. The CDR3 loop spans 13 amino acids. The V gene's germline CDR1 is LNHDA and CDR2 SQIVND (reference sequence). For the CDR3, the DNA is TGTGCCAGTCAGGGATTATATGGCACTGAAGCTTTCTTT. Translating it yields CASQGLYGTEAFF.

This clone was detected a few times. This chain's CDR3 is CASSGPIENSPLHF. The CDR3 coding sequence is TGTGCCAGCAGCGGGCCTATAGAAAATTCACCCCTCCACTTT. The chain combines TRBV21-1 with TRBJ1-6; TRBD1, as called in the table, went unchecked against the DNA. TRBV21-1 is recorded as a pseudogene. The CDR3 is 14 amino acids.

This chain joins TRBV5-6 and TRBJ1-2; D not resolved. Per germline, CDR1 SGHDT and CDR2 YYEEEE. There are 16 residues in the CDR3. V lost 4 bases and J 3 bases, leaving 19 bases between the germline ends. CDR3 bases: TGTGCCAGCAGCGCCGACTGGCGGGCTCCTTACTATGGCTACACCTTC. Its protein product is CASSADWRAPYYGYTF.

This chain uses TRBV28 with TRBJ1-5; D possibly corresponds to TRBD1 (5 bases). Germline CDR1 and CDR2: MDHEN and SYDVKM. The CDR3 spans 12 residues. Trimming removed 6 bases from V and 6 bases from J, with 9 bases in between. The CDR3 nucleotides are TGTGCCAGCAGGCTACAGGCTCAGCCCCAGCATTTT. This encodes CASRLQAQPQHF.

This clone has only one observation. The V and J genes are TRBV5-1 and TRBJ2-6; 7 bases agree with TRBD1. CDR3 length: 17 residues. The V gene end was trimmed by 0 bases and the J gene end by 1 base; junction bases not matched to a gene: 4. Germline V CDR1 and CDR2: SGHRS, YFSETQ. Here the CDR3 reads CASSLALTGSGANVLTF. The CDR3 DNA is TGCGCCAGCAGCTTGGCCCTGACAGGGTCTGGGGCCAACGTCCTGACTTTC.

The chain has TRBV10-2 and TRBJ2-5, with D unresolved. CDR1 and CDR2 (germline): WSHSY, SAAADI. CDR3 length: 15 amino acids. The V gene lost 0 bases and the J gene lost 4 bases, with 12 bases spanning the gap. CDR3 bases: TGCGCCAGCAGTGAGTCTTTGCTGGGCGTAGAGACCCAGTACTTC. Protein sequence: CASSESLLGVETQYF.

The J gene is TRBJ2-1, the V gene TRBV19; 9 bases map to TRBD1. The V and J ends lost 6 bases and 7 bases, in that order; junction bases with no gene match: 10. This CDR3 is built from 15 residues. Germline CDR1 is LNHDA and CDR2 is SQIVND (reference sequence). CDR3: CASSPGQGWMNEQFF. For the CDR3, the DNA is TGTGCCAGTAGCCCCGGACAGGGGTGGATGAATGAGCAGTTCTTC.

V is TRBV5-5 and J is TRBJ1-1, with 7 bases matching TRBD1. Germline trimming cut 3 bases from V and 0 bases from J; bases unmatched to any gene: 2. The CDR3 loop spans 14 amino acids. In germline, CDR1 is SGHKS, CDR2 YYEKEE (reference sequence). The CDR3 DNA follows: TGTGCCAGCAGCTGGGGACAGCTGAACACTGAAGCTTTCTTT. As protein: CASSWGQLNTEAFF. The whole variable domain, filled in from reference TRBV5-5 and TRBJ1-1, reads DAGVTQSPTHLIKTRGQQVTLRCSPISGHKSVSWYQQVLGQGPQFIFQYYEKEERGRGNFPDRFSARQFPNYSSELNVNALLLGDSALYLCASSWGQLNTEAFFGQGTRLTVV.

The J gene is TRBJ2-2, the V gene TRBV19; TRBD1 aligns across 9 bases. Germline CDR1 reads LNHDA; CDR2 reads SQIVND (reference sequence). This CDR3 is built from 19 residues. J was trimmed by 1 base and V by 5 bases; bases with no gene match: 14. CDR3 coding DNA: TGTGCCAGTAGTCCGCCCGGGACAGGGCGCCTTCGGAACACCGGGGAGCTGTTTTTT. Translating it yields CASSPPGTGRLRNTGELFF.

The rearrangement uses TRBV18 and TRBJ1-1; weak D call: TRBD1 (6 bases). Per the germline V gene, CDR1 is KGHSH and CDR2 is LQKENI. V was clipped by 4 bases and J by 6 bases, with 18 bases between them. The CDR3 is 15 residues long. The CDR3 DNA sequence: TGTGCCAGCTCACTCTTGAATACCAGGGGCTCTGAAGCTTTCTTT. This encodes CASSLLNTRGSEAFF. The full variable domain, its missing parts supplied by reference TRBV18 and TRBJ1-1, is NAGVMQNPRHLVRRRGQEARLRCSPMKGHSHVYWYRQLPEEGLKFMVYLQKENIIDESGMPKERFSAEFPKEGPSILRIQQVVRGDSAAYFCASSLLNTRGSEAFFGQGTRLTVV.

CDR3 DNA sequence: TGTGCCTGGCGACAGGGATTTAGCACAGATACGCAGTATTTT. It translates to CAWRQGFSTDTQYF. The chain is built from TRBV30 and TRBJ2-3, with 7 bases matching TRBD1. Losses at the gene ends were 5 bases for V and 0 bases for J; bases not matched to a gene: 5. The CDR3 covers 14 residues. Per germline, CDR1 GTSNPN and CDR2 SVGIG (reference sequence).

There are a few counts of this clone. The V and J genes are TRBV28 and TRBJ2-7; a possible D gene is TRBD1 (7 bases). Germline V gives CDR1 MDHEN, CDR2 SYDVKM. The CDR3 loop spans 16 amino acids. The V end lost 5 bases, the J end lost 0 bases, and 17 bases lay between the germline ends. The CDR3 sequence: CASSATPGGSSYEQYF. CDR3 nucleotides: TGTGCCAGCAGTGCCACCCCAGGGGGGAGCTCCTACGAGCAGTACTTC.

The chain uses TRBV19 and TRBJ2-1; D unclear. The length of the CDR3 is 15 residues. Germline CDR1 is LNHDA and CDR2 is SQIVND (reference sequence). The V end was cut by 3 bases, the J end by 2 bases, with 11 bases between. The CDR3 spells CASSIFADPYNEQFF. The CDR3 DNA reads as TGTGCCAGTAGTATTTTTGCGGATCCCTACAATGAGCAGTTCTTC.

The CDR3 loop is CASSEEGTFREQYF. CDR3 sequence (DNA): TGTGCCAGCAGTGAAGAGGGGACTTTTCGCGAGCAGTACTTC. The chain recombines TRBV6-1 with TRBJ2-7; perhaps TRBD2 as D (6 bases). The CDR3 extends over 14 amino acids. The V and J ends lost 1 base and 6 bases respectively, with 13 bases between them. Germline loops: CDR1 MNHNS, CDR2 SASEGT.

The CDR3 reads CATSDSWRGETQYF. The CDR3 nucleotides are TGTGCCACCAGTGATTCTTGGCGCGGGGAGACCCAGTACTTC. The V and J genes are TRBV24-1 and TRBJ2-5, with D possibly matching TRBD2 (5 bases). The length of the CDR3 is 14 residues. V gave up 2 bases and J gave up 5 bases, with 11 bases separating them. Germline V CDR1 and CDR2: KGHDR, SFDVKD.

The chain uses TRBV10-1 and TRBJ1-1, with 8 bases aligning to TRBD1. CDR1 is WNHNN and CDR2 is SYGVQD in the germline V gene (reference sequence). The CDR3 is 14 residues long. V was pared by 1 base and J by 7 bases, with 5 bases of the junction left unmatched. Here the CDR3 DNA reads TGCGCCAGCAGTGAGTTCGGGACAGGTGTTGAAGCTTTCTTT. Its protein product is CASSEFGTGVEAFF.

This chain connects TRBV7-2 to TRBJ1-2, with unresolved D. The germline gives CDR1 SGHTA, CDR2 FQGNSA. The CDR3 totals 13 residues. Trimming cost V 10 bases and J 5 bases, with 17 bases left between them. The DNA of the CDR3 is TGTGCCACCACCCGTGAGCCCTTTTATGGCTACACCTTC. Residues: CATTREPFYGYTF.

The CDR3 reads CASHRGGKETQYF. The DNA for the CDR3 is TGTGCCAGCCACAGGGGCGGGAAAGAGACCCAGTACTTC. The J gene is TRBJ2-5, the V gene TRBV28; perhaps TRBD1 as D (7 bases). This CDR3 contains 13 residues. The germline V and J ends were trimmed by 8 bases and 3 bases, with 13 bases remaining between them. Germline CDR1 MDHEN, CDR2 SYDVKM.

V and J are TRBV5-6 and TRBJ1-3; 9 bases agree with TRBD1. Germline assignment: CDR1 SGHDT and CDR2 YYEEEE. CDR3 length: 15 residues. V dropped 3 bases and J dropped 0; count of bases not matched to a gene: 1. The chain's CDR3 is CASSWDRASGNTIYF. DNA of the CDR3: TGTGCCAGCAGCTGGGACAGGGCCTCTGGAAACACCATATATTTT.